Listed below are T cell receptor beta chains from one sample, sequenced in a study of T-cell reconstitution after alpha-beta-depleted transplantation in children. TCRdb re-derived calls from the PCR reads in MiXCR, one entry per CDR3 protein. The sample holds about 400,000 distinct CDR3 sequences, around 21% seen once. This specimen was PBMCs from the stem cell graft donor, taken from the stem cell graft. All receptors derive from a human donor who donated a stem cell graft to a child with acute myeloid leukemia. Each CDR3 is given with its conserved first and last residue. D genes are given only for firm matches. Part of the rows lack a size; the others show once, few, many or a class for expanded clones.

NA | TRBJ2-7 | many | TRBV7-2 | TGTGCCAGCAGCAAGCCCTCACTGGGGGTCCACGAGCAGTACTTC | CASSKPSLGVHEQYF
NA | TRBJ1-1 | NA | TRBV3-1 | TGTGCCAGCAGCCAAGAACCCTTCATGAACACTGAAGCTTTCTTT | CASSQEPFMNTEAFF
NA | TRBJ2-2 | NA | TRBV11-2 | TGTGCCAGCAGCGGAGGAAAACCCAAAGCGAGTCTAGACACCGGGGAGCTGTTTTTT | CASSGGKPKASLDTGELFF
TRBD2 | TRBJ2-6 | many | TRBV6-5 | TGTGCCAGCAGTTACTCGGGGACTAGTGGGGCCAACGTCCTGACTTTC | CASSYSGTSGANVLTF
TRBD2 | TRBJ2-5 | few | TRBV29-1 | TGCAGCGTTGGCGGGGGAGCAGGAGAGACCCAGTACTTC | CSVGGGAGETQYF
NA | TRBJ1-2 | NA | TRBV20-1 | TGCAGTGCTAGAGATAGGGCAGGGTCCAACTATGGCTACACCTTC | CSARDRAGSNYGYTF
NA | TRBJ2-3 | many | TRBV20-1 | TGCAGTGCTGGGTCCTCCTGGGTCGGTAGCACAGATACGCAGTATTTT | CSAGSSWVGSTDTQYF
NA | TRBJ2-3 | NA | TRBV7-2 | TGTGCCAGCAGCCAGATTAGCTCGGACACAGATACGCAGTATTTT | CASSQISSDTDTQYF
NA | TRBJ2-4 | NA | TRBV28 | TGTGCCAGCAGCATATGGACATCGACCAAAAACATCCAGTACTTC | CASSIWTSTKNIQYF
TRBD2 | TRBJ2-1 | many | TRBV20-1 | TGCAGTGCTAGAGATCCGGGGGGGGTCAATGAGCAGTTCTTC | CSARDPGGVNEQFF
NA | TRBJ1-1 | NA | TRBV29-1 | TGCAGCGTTGATGGAGGGTTGACTGAAGCTTTCTTT | CSVDGGLTEAFF
TRBD2 | TRBJ2-3 | few | TRBV20-1 | TGCAGTGCTAGAGACCCTAGCGGGAGGGCCCCAGATACGCAGTATTTT | CSARDPSGRAPDTQYF
TRBD1 | TRBJ2-5 | NA | TRBV19 | TGTGCCAGTAGTGTCACAGGGGGGAACCAAGAGACCCAGTACTTC | CASSVTGGNQETQYF
TRBD2 | TRBJ2-5 | many | TRBV6-5 | TGTGCCAGCAGTTGGGGCCCGGGACTAGAAGAGACCCAGTACTTC | CASSWGPGLEETQYF
NA | TRBJ2-4 | many | TRBV20-1 | TGCAGTGCTAGAGAGCCAACAGCCAAAAACATTCAGTACTTC | CSAREPTAKNIQYF
NA | TRBJ2-7 | NA | TRBV28 | TGTGCCAGCAGTTTAATAGGTGACGGGTCCTACGAGCAGTACTTC | CASSLIGDGSYEQYF
NA | TRBJ2-1 | few | TRBV30 | TGTGCCTGGAGTGTATCGAGCGGGCGGTACAATGAGCAGTTCTTC | CAWSVSSGRYNEQFF
NA | TRBJ2-7 | NA | TRBV5-1 | TGCGCCAGCAGCTTGAATTCAGGATACGAGCAGTACTTC | CASSLNSGYEQYF
TRBD1 | TRBJ1-3 | many | TRBV20-1 | TGCAGTGCTCGGACAGGGGGAAACACCATATATTTT | CSARTGGNTIYF
NA | TRBJ2-1 | few | TRBV12-3/TRBV12-4 | TGTGCCAGCAGTTTAGGGGGGCAGTCCTACAATGAGCAGTTCTTC | CASSLGGQSYNEQFF
NA | TRBJ2-5 | many | TRBV12-3/TRBV12-4 | TGTGCCAGTCGGGACTCCATGTTAGAGACCCAGTACTTC | CASRDSMLETQYF
NA | TRBJ2-3 | once | TRBV6-1 | TGTGCCAGCAGCCGAGGGACGTTTAGCACAGATACGCAGTATTTT | CASSRGTFSTDTQYF
TRBD2 | TRBJ2-5 | many | TRBV29-1 | TGCAGCGTTGTTCTAGCGGGAGAGACCCAGTACTTC | CSVVLAGETQYF
NA | TRBJ2-1 | few | TRBV11-2 | TGTGCCAGCTGGGTCTCCGATGAGCAGTTCTTC | CASWVSDEQFF
TRBD1 | TRBJ2-7 | few | TRBV20-1 | TGCAGTGCTTCCCGGGGACAGATCTCCTCCTACGAGCAGTACTTC | CSASRGQISSYEQYF
TRBD1 | TRBJ1-5 | few | TRBV12-5 | TGTGCTAGTGCCTCAGGGGGGGGAGGCAATCAGCCCCAGCATTTT | CASASGGGGNQPQHF
NA | TRBJ2-1 | few | TRBV15 | TGTGCCACCAGCAGAGTAGGGACTGAGCAGTTCTTC | CATSRVGTEQFF
NA | TRBJ2-3 | many | TRBV29-1 | TGCAGCGCCAGGGGTTCAGATACGCAGTATTTT | CSARGSDTQYF
NA | TRBJ2-3 | many | TRBV28 | TGTGCCAGCAGTTTACCAGTTAGAGATACGCAGTATTTT | CASSLPVRDTQYF
NA | TRBJ2-3 | NA | TRBV21-1 | TGTGCCAGCAGCAAACAGCGGTACCACACAGATACGCAGTATTTT | CASSKQRYHTDTQYF
TRBD2 | TRBJ2-5 | few | TRBV29-1 | TGCAGCGTTGAAGATTTGTCCCTAGCGGGAGAGGCGTACCAAGAGACCCAGTACTTC | CSVEDLSLAGEAYQETQYF
NA | TRBJ2-5 | few | TRBV12-3/TRBV12-4 | TGTGCCAGCAGTGCCGGACAAACCCTATTGTACTTC | CASSAGQTLLYF
NA | TRBJ2-3 | NA | TRBV10-3 | TGTGCCATCACCGCTACTAGCGAGGGGGCAGATACGCAGTATTTT | CAITATSEGADTQYF
NA | TRBJ2-7 | many | TRBV12-3/TRBV12-4 | TGTGCCAGCAACGGGGGATTGAATTACGAGCAGTACTTC | CASNGGLNYEQYF
NA | TRBJ2-1 | many | TRBV6-5 | TGTGCCAGCAGTTACCTCTCGTCGCAGAGCTCCTACAATGAGCAGTTCTTC | CASSYLSSQSSYNEQFF
NA | TRBJ1-1 | NA | TRBV7-6 | TGTGCCAGCAGCTTAGCTCCTGACAGATATGAAGCTTTCTTT | CASSLAPDRYEAFF
TRBD2 | TRBJ2-7 | NA | TRBV28 | TGTGCCAGCAGTTCCCCGACTAGCGGGAGGACCTACGAGCAGTACTTC | CASSSPTSGRTYEQYF
NA | TRBJ1-1 | NA | TRBV7-9 | TGTGCCAGCAGCTTAGGGCAGGGGTATAGTAGCACTGAAGCTTTCTTT | CASSLGQGYSSTEAFF
NA | TRBJ1-2 | NA | TRBV27 | TGTGCCAGCAGCCTCACCCAGGGACTTAGTAATGAATATGGCTACACCTTC | CASSLTQGLSNEYGYTF
TRBD1 | TRBJ2-7 | few | TRBV5-1 | TGCGCCAGACCGGGACAGCTCTACGAGCAGTACTTC | CARPGQLYEQYF
NA | TRBJ1-5 | NA | TRBV28 | TGTGCCAGCAGGTTCCAAAGCAATCAGCCCCAGCATTTT | CASRFQSNQPQHF
NA | TRBJ2-7 | NA | TRBV20-1 | TGCAGTGCTAGTGGCGTCTCCTACGAGCAGTACTTC | CSASGVSYEQYF
TRBD2 | TRBJ2-3 | few | TRBV10-3 | TGTGCCATCAGTGTGAGGACTAGCGGCACAGATACGCAGTATTTT | CAISVRTSGTDTQYF
NA | TRBJ2-5 | few | TRBV7-9 | TGTGCCAGCAGCCCCACGACGGCCGGTGAGACCCAGTACTTC | CASSPTTAGETQYF
NA | TRBJ2-5 | few | TRBV13 | TGTGCCAGCAGCTTAACCTTGCCCGAGACCCAGTACTTC | CASSLTLPETQYF
NA | TRBJ1-3 | NA | TRBV7-2 | TGTGCCAGCAGCTTACACGGGCCAGACTCTGGAAACACCATATATTTT | CASSLHGPDSGNTIYF
NA | TRBJ2-2 | NA | TRBV5-4 | TGTGCCAGCAGCTACCAGGGGAGAACCGGGGAGCTGTTTTTT | CASSYQGRTGELFF
NA | TRBJ2-7 | NA | TRBV2 | TGTGCCAGCAGTAAAATCGACAGGGGTAGGGACTACTACGAGCAGTACTTC | CASSKIDRGRDYYEQYF
NA | TRBJ1-1 | NA | TRBV27 | TGTGCCAGCAGTTTTGTCCGGGGAACGGGAGCTTTCTTT | CASSFVRGTGAFF
NA | TRBJ2-7 | NA | TRBV7-2 | TGTGCCAGCAGCTTACCGGGGAAAAGCTCCTACGAGCAGTACTTC | CASSLPGKSSYEQYF
NA | TRBJ2-5 | NA | TRBV21-1 | TGTGCCAGCAGCAAAGAAGGGTCTCAAGAGACCCAGTACTTC | CASSKEGSQETQYF
NA | TRBJ2-5 | few | TRBV12-3/TRBV12-4 | TGTGCCAGCAGTCCGGGGCGCCTAACCCAGTACTTC | CASSPGRLTQYF
NA | TRBJ2-1 | NA | TRBV28 | TGTGCCAGCAGTCCTCCGGGACTTGGTTACAATGAGCAGTTCTTC | CASSPPGLGYNEQFF
TRBD1 | TRBJ2-7 | few | TRBV12-3/TRBV12-4 | TGTGCCAGCAGACGAGGACAGGGGATCCCCTACGAGCAGTACTTC | CASRRGQGIPYEQYF
NA | TRBJ2-5 | few | TRBV7-9 | TGTGCCAGCAGCTTAGGTGATGAGGGTGGAGAGACCCAGTACTTC | CASSLGDEGGETQYF
NA | TRBJ1-1 | few | TRBV4-1 | TGCGCCAGCAGCCAAGATCCTTCGGGGGGAGGTACTGAAGCTTTCTTT | CASSQDPSGGGTEAFF
NA | TRBJ1-5 | few | TRBV10-2 | TGCGCCAGCAGTGAGTTAAGGGCTGCCGGTCAGCCCCAGCATTTT | CASSELRAAGQPQHF
TRBD1 | TRBJ2-7 | NA | TRBV29-1 | TGCAGCGTTAGACAGGGGGGTACCTACGAGCAGTACTTC | CSVRQGGTYEQYF
NA | TRBJ1-4 | few | TRBV4-2 | TGTGCCAGCAGCCAAGACCGACGGGGTAGCGGATTTGGTGAAAAACTGTTTTTT | CASSQDRRGSGFGEKLFF